The clone carrying this TCR beta chain was picked up many times. This sample was taken from a study of regulatory T cells in long-lasting Graves disease. Sequencing libraries for TCR beta were prepared with iRepertoire HTBI primers and Arm-PCR of CDR3 regions. MiXCR, applied by TCRdb to the multiplex PCR reads, yields one record per CDR3 protein. The table shows 200,000 to 250,000 distinct CDR3 sequences, with 18% occurring only once. As to time point: newly diagnosed GD, antithyroid drugs for less than 3 months. From RNA extracted from PBMCs, the TCR library was made. The sequence was collected from a female donor with Graves disease. The sample was peripheral blood mononuclear cells (PBMCs), taken at new diagnosis, from a patient treated with antithyroid drugs.

CDR3 amino acids: CASSQVSSLAGGYEQYF. CDR3 in DNA: TGCGCCAGCAGCCAAGTATCCAGTTTAGCGGGAGGCTACGAGCAGTACTTC. The chain couples TRBV4-1 to TRBJ2-7, with 10 bases fitting TRBD2. The CDR3 runs 17 residues. From germline, CDR1 is MGHRA and CDR2 YSYEKL. J lost 3 bases, V lost 1 base, and 9 bases had no gene match.